Listed here are 20 T cell receptor beta chains from one sample, sequenced in a study of blood T cell repertoires in COVID-19. Repertoires were generated with immunoSEQ multiplex PCR, while TCRdb's copy carries only in-frame clones and drops some. The sample yields about 500,000 clones, 87% seen once. The sequenced sample consisted of PBMCs or T cells enriched from blood (not recorded which). Receptor source: a woman aged 18-35 years who had recovered from COVID-19.

The rearrangement uses TRBV6-5 and TRBJ2-7; 7 nucleotides match TRBD1. The CDR3 extends over 13 amino acids. CDR1 MNHEY and CDR2 SVGAGI come from the germline V gene. Trimming removed 8 bases from V and 2 bases from J; junction bases left unmatched: 6. CDR3 nucleotide sequence: TGTGCCAGCGGGGACAGTGCCACCTACGAGCAGTACTTC. Translation gives CASGDSATYEQYF.

The chain uses TRBV4-1 and TRBJ1-1, with D maybe TRBD1 (6 bases). This CDR3 is built from 17 residues. Germline CDR1 reads MGHRA; CDR2 reads YSYEKL. V lost 4 bases and J lost 1, with 19 bases in between. The CDR3 nucleotides are TGCGCCAGCAGCCCGGGGGGCCCGGGTCAGGGGAACACTGAAGCTTTCTTT. Translated, it gives CASSPGGPGQGNTEAFF.

This chain joins TRBV24-1 and TRBJ2-3; 9 nucleotides agree with TRBD2. The CDR3 covers 19 residues. CDR1 is KGHDR and CDR2 is SFDVKD in the germline V gene. Trimming at V came to 3 bases and at J to 4 bases, leaving 16 bases not matched to a gene. The CDR3 region is CATSDPNLMGTSNADTQYF. The CDR3 DNA reads TGTGCCACCAGTGATCCTAACCTGATGGGGACTAGCAATGCAGATACGCAGTATTTT.

V usage is TRBV19 and J usage is TRBJ1-1, with TRBD1 identical over 8 bases. This CDR3 has 15 amino acids. Germline-derived CDR1 and CDR2 are LNHDA and SQIVND (reference sequence). With V trimmed by 3 bases and J by 6 bases, 9 bases remained unmatched. CDR3 loop: CASSMTDRGPSEAFF. Here the CDR3 DNA reads TGTGCCAGTAGTATGACCGACAGGGGCCCGTCTGAAGCTTTCTTT.

The rearrangement uses TRBV11-3 and TRBJ1-6, with TRBD1 matching 9 bases. The J segment lost 10 bases and the V segment lost 4 bases, leaving 20 bases of the junction unmatched. The CDR3 is made up of 19 amino acids. Germline V gene lookup returns CDR1 SGHNT and CDR2 YENEEA. The CDR3 region is CASSYGTGLFRVGESPLHF. CDR3 sequence (DNA): TGTGCCAGCAGCTACGGGACAGGGCTTTTCCGAGTGGGAGAATCACCCCTCCACTTT.

This chain joins TRBV4-1 and TRBJ1-2; D call uncertain. The CDR3 sequence is 12 residues long. V lost 7 bases, J lost 4 bases, and 10 bases lay in between. Germline lookup yields CDR1 MGHRA and CDR2 YSYEKL. The CDR3 sequence: CASKSLRYGYTF. The DNA for the CDR3 is TGCGCCAGCAAGAGTTTACGCTATGGCTACACCTTC.

The chain couples TRBV21-1 to TRBJ1-5; the D call of TRBD1 is as the table states it, not checked on the DNA. TRBV21-1 represents a pseudogene. There are 16 residues in the CDR3. Here the CDR3 reads CASSKVCGRSNQPQHF. The CDR3 region has the DNA TGTGCCAGCAGCAAAGTCTGTGGGCGTTCTAATCAGCCCCAGCATTTT.

In nucleotides, the CDR3 is TGTGCTACTGCCGTCGACGCGGCCGCGGGGCCCCAGCATTTT. Residues: CATAVDAAAGPQHF. The chain links TRBV12-5 to TRBJ1-5; no clear D. This CDR3 has 14 amino acids. The germline V and J ends were trimmed by 10 bases and 9 bases, with 22 bases remaining between them. Germline CDR1 is LGHNT and CDR2 is FRNRAP.

As regards this clone: At one end, the junction sequence differs from germline, possibly due to a read error. This sample includes further DNA sequences coding for the same CDR3. This sequence joins TRBV7-2 and TRBJ2-2, with D tentatively TRBD1 (6 bases). Per germline, CDR1 SGHTA and CDR2 FQGNSA. This CDR3 is built from 15 residues. The CDR3 region is CASSLKGQYTGELFF. The CDR3 DNA reads as TGTGCTAGCAGTCTTAAAGGACAGTACACCGGGGAGCTGTTTTTT.

About this clone: Other DNA sequences in the same sample also yield this CDR3. The gene calls are TRBV7-2 and TRBJ2-3, with a weak D call TRBD1 (5 bases). Germline-derived CDR1 and CDR2 are SGHTA and FQGNSA. Between the trimmed V and J ends, which lost 3 bases and 4 bases, there was a span of 8 bases. CDR3 length: 13 residues. CDR3 DNA sequence: TGTGCCAGCAGCTTTCAGGGCGCAGATACGCAGTATTTT. Protein product: CASSFQGADTQYF.

V usage is TRBV6-5 and J usage is TRBJ1-5; TRBD1 matches at 10 bases. Germline CDR1 is MNHEY and CDR2 is SVGAGI. V trimming: 6 bases; J trimming: 6 bases; junction bases outside the gene matches: 8. This CDR3 region has 15 residues. CDR3 in DNA: TGTGCCAGCAGGCCCGGGACAGGGGAAGGTCAGCCCCAGCATTTT. Its translation is CASRPGTGEGQPQHF.

This clone has a single count. This rearrangement joins TRBV5-5 to TRBJ1-1, with D unresolved. V dropped 7 bases and J dropped 0 bases, with 7 bases sitting between them. CDR1 SGHKS and CDR2 YYEKEE come from the germline V gene (reference sequence). This CDR3 spans 12 amino acids. In nucleotides, the CDR3 is TGTGCCAGCGAGTCCATGAACACTGAAGCTTTCTTT. Amino acids: CASESMNTEAFF.

In this sample, this clone turned up a few times. The rearrangement uses TRBV28 and TRBJ2-6, with D possibly TRBD1 on 6 matching bases. The germline CDR1 and CDR2 sequences are MDHEN and SYDVKM. This CDR3 spans 15 amino acids. The V end was cut by 5 bases, the J end by 4 bases, with 12 bases between. CDR3 sequence (DNA): TGTGCCAGCAGTGAACCAGGGGCGGGGGCCAACGTCCTGACTTTC. Translation gives CASSEPGAGANVLTF.

The chain has TRBV29-1 and TRBJ2-7; the D is unclear. V lost 5 bases and J lost 1, with 6 bases in between. CDR1 SQVTM and CDR2 ANQGSEA come from the germline V gene. The CDR3 runs to 11 residues. CDR3 coding DNA: TGCAGCGTTCAAGCATCCTACGAGCAGTACTTC. Its translation is CSVQASYEQYF.

With respect to this clone: Its ends do not fully match the called genes, so a read error is possible. V is TRBV2 and J is TRBJ1-1, with D hard to call. The length of the CDR3 is 11 residues. The germline V gene encodes CDR1 SNHLY and CDR2 FYNNEI. CDR3 coding DNA: TGTGCCAGCAGCGTAAACAGTGAAGCTTTCTTT. Translation: CASSVNSEAFF.

This clone appeared a single time. The V and J genes are TRBV19 and TRBJ1-1; possibly TRBD1 for D (6 bases). V lost 8 bases and J lost 1, with 11 bases in between. This CDR3 comprises 13 residues. Germline values: CDR1 LNHDA, CDR2 SQIVND (reference sequence). Written as DNA, the CDR3 is TGTGCCAGTGGGACAATTGGGAACACTGAAGCTTTCTTT. This encodes CASGTIGNTEAFF. The full variable domain, rest sourced from reference TRBV19 and TRBJ1-1, is DGGITQSPKYLFRKEGQNVTLSCEQNLNHDAMYWYRQDPGQGLRLIYYSQIVNDFQKGDIAEGYSVSREKKESFPLTVTSAQKNPTAFYLCASGTIGNTEAFFGQGTRLTVV.

The chain recombines TRBV7-2 with TRBJ2-3; 7 bases match TRBD2. With V trimmed by 3 bases and J by 5 bases, 11 bases remained unmatched. The CDR3 is made up of 16 amino acids. Germline values: CDR1 SGHTA, CDR2 FQGNSA. CDR3 amino acids: CASSFTSSGEGDTQYF. For the CDR3, the DNA is TGTGCCAGCAGCTTCACTAGCTCCGGGGAGGGAGATACGCAGTATTTT. Looking up the rest from reference TRBV7-2 and TRBJ2-3 gives the full variable domain: GAGVSQSPSNKVTEKGKDVELRCDPISGHTALYWYRQSLGQGLEFLIYFQGNSAPDKSGLPSDRFSAERTGGSVSTLTIQRTQQEDSAVYLCASSFTSSGEGDTQYFGPGTRLTVL.

CDR3 amino acids: CASSLDGRVTEAFF. In DNA form, the CDR3 reads TGCGCCAGCAGCTTGGATGGCAGGGTCACTGAAGCTTTCTTT. The rearrangement links TRBV5-1 to TRBJ1-1; D possibly corresponds to TRBD1 (5 bases). Germline CDR1 and CDR2: SGHRS and YFSETQ. The length of the CDR3 is 14 residues. Trimming took 0 bases from V and 4 from J, leaving 10 bases between them.

The chain has TRBV2 and TRBJ1-2; D perhaps matches TRBD1 (5 bases). The CDR3 spans 15 residues. Looked up from germline, CDR1 is SNHLY and CDR2 is FYNNEI. V lost 2 bases and J lost 8, with 18 bases in between. CDR3 loop: CASSERQPPPKGYTF. For the CDR3, the DNA is TGTGCCAGCAGTGAACGACAGCCCCCGCCGAAGGGCTACACCTTC.

V and J are TRBV7-9 and TRBJ2-1, with 8 bases lining up with TRBD2. Unmatched junction bases numbered 9, after V lost 0 bases and J lost 8 bases. Germline V gene data show CDR1 as SEHNR and CDR2 as FQNEAQ (reference sequence). The CDR3 totals 16 residues. Here the CDR3 reads CASSLAGGLGFHEQFF. The CDR3 DNA reads TGTGCCAGCAGCTTAGCGGGGGGACTAGGGTTCCATGAGCAGTTCTTC.